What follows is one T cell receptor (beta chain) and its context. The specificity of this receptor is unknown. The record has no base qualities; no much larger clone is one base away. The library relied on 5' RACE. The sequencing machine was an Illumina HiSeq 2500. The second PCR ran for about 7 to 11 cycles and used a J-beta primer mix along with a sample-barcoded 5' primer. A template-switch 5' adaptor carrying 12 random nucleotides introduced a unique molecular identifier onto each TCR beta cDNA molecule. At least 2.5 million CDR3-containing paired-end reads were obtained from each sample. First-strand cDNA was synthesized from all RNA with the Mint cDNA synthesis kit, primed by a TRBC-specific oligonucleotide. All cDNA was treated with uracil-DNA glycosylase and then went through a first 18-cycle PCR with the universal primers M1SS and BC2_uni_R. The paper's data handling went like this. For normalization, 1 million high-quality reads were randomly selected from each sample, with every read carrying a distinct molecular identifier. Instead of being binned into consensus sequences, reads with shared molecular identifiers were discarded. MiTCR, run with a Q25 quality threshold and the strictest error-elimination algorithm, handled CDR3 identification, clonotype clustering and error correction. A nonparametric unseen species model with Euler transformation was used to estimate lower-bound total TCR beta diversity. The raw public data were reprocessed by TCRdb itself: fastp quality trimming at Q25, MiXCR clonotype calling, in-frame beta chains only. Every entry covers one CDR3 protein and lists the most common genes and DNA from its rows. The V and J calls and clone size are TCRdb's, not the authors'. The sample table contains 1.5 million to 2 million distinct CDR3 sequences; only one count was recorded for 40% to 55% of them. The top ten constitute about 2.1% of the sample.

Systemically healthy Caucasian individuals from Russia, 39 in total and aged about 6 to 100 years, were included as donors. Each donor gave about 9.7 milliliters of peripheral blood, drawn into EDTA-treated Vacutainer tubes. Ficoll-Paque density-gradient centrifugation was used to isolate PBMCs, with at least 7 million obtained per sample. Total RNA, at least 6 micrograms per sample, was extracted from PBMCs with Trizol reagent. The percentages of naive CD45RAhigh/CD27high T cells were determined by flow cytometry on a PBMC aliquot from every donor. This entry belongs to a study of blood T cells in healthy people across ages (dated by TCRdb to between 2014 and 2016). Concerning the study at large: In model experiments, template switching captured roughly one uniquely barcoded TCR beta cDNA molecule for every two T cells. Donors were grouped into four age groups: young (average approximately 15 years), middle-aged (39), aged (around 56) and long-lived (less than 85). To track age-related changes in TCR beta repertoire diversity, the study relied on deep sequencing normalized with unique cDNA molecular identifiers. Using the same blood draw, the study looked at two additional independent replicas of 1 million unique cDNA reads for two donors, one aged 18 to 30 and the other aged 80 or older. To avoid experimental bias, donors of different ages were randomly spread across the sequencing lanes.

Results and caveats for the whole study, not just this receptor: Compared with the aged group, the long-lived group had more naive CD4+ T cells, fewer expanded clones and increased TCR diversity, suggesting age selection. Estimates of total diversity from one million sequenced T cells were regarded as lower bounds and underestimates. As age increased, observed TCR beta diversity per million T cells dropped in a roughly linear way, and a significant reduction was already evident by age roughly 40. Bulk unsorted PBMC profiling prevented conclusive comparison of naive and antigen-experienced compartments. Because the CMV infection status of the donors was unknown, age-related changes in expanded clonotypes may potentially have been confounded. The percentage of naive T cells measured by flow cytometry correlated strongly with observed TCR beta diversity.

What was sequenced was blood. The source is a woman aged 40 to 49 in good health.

The bases read TGTGCCAGCAGGAGGGGGCAGGTTGAAAAACTGTTTTTT. This gives the protein CASRRGQVEKLFF. This sequence uses TRBV7-8 and TRBJ1-4; TRBD1 matches 7 bases in the middle. V has 6 bases trimmed and J has 7 bases trimmed; junction bases matching no gene number 5. For CDR1 and CDR2, the germline V gene lists SGHVS and FQNEAQ. Its CDR3 holds 13 amino acids, cysteine through phenylalanine. Kept here is only the CDR3 DNA, which spans 39 bases and is read in frame from base 1.